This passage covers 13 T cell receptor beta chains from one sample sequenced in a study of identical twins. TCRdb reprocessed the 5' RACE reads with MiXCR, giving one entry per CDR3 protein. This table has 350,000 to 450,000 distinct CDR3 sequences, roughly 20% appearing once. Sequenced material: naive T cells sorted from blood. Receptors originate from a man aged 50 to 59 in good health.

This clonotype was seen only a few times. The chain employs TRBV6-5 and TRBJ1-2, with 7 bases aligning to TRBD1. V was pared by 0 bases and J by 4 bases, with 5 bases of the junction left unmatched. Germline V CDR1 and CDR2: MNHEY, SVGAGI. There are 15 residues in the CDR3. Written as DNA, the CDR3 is TGTGCCAGCAGTTACTCGAAGGCAGGGGGCTATGGCTACACCTTC. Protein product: CASSYSKAGGYGYTF.

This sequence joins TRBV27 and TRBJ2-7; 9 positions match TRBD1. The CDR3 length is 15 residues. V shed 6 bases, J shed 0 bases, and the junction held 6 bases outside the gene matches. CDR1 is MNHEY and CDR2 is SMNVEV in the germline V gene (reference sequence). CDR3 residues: CASSRQQGASYEQYF. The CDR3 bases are TGTGCCAGCAGCCGACAACAGGGGGCCTCCTACGAGCAGTACTTC.

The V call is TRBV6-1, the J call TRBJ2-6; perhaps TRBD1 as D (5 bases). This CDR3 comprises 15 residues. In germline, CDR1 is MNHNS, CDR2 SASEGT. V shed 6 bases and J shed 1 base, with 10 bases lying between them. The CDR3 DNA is TGTGCCAGCAGCCCGGACATTTCTGGGGCCAACGTCCTGACTTTC. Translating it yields CASSPDISGANVLTF.

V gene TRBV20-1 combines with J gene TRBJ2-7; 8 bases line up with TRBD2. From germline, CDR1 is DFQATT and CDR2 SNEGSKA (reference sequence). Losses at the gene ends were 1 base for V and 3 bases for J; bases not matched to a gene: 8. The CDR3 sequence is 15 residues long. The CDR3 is CSARVRGGGNYEQYF. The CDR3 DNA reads TGCAGTGCTAGAGTCCGCGGCGGGGGGAACTACGAGCAGTACTTC.

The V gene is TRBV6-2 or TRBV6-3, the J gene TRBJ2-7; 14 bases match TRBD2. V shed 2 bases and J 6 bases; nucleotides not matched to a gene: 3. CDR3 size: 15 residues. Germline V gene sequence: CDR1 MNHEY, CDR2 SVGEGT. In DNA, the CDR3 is TGTGCCAGCAGTTACGGGACTAGCGGGAGTCGCGAGCAGTACTTC. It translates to CASSYGTSGSREQYF.

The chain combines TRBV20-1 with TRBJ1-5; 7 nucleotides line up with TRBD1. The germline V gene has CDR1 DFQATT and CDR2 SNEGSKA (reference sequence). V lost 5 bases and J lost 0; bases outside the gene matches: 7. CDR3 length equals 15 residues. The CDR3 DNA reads TGCAGTGCTCTCTCAGGGGGGGATAGCAATCAGCCCCAGCATTTT. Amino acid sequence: CSALSGGDSNQPQHF.

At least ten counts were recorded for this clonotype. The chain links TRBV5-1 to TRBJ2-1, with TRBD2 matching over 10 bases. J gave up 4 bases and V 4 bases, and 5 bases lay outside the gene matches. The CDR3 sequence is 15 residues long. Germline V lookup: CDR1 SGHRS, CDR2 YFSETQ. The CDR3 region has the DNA TGCGCCAGCAGCCTTAGCGGGGGGCCGTACAATGAGCAGTTCTTC. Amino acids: CASSLSGGPYNEQFF.

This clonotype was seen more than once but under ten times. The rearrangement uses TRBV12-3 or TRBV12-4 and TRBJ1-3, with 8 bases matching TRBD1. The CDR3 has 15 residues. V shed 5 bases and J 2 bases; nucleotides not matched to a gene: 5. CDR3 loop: CASSARTGPGNTIYF. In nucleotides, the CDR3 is TGTGCCAGCAGTGCCCGGACAGGGCCTGGAAACACCATATATTTT.

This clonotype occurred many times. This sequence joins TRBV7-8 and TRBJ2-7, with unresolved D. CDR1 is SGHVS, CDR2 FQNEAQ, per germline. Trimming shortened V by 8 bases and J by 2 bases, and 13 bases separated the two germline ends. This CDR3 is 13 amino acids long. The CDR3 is CASGKDTTYEQYF. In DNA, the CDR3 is TGTGCCAGCGGAAAAGATACCACCTACGAGCAGTACTTC.

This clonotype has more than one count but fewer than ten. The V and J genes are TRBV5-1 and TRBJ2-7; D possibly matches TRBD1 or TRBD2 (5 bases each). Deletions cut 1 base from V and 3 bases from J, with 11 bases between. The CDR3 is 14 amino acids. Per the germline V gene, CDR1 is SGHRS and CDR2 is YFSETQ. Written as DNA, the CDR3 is TGCGCCAGCAGCTTGCAGGGAGCAAGCTACGAGCAGTACTTC. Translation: CASSLQGASYEQYF.

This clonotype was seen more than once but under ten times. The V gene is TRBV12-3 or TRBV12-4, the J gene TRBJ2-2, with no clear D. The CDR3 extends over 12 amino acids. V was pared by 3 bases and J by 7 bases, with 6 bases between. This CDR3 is CASSFNDGELFF. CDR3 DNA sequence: TGTGCCAGCAGTTTTAATGACGGGGAGCTGTTTTTT.

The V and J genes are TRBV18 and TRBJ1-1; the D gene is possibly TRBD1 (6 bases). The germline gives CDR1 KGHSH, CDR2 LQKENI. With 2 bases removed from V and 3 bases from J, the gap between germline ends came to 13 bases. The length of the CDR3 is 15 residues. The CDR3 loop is CASSPYHRVDTEAFF. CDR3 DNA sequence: TGTGCCAGCTCACCATATCACAGGGTTGACACTGAAGCTTTCTTT.

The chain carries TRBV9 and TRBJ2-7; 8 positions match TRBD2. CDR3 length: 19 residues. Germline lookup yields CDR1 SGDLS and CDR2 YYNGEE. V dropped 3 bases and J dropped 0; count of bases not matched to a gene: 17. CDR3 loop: CASSATKGASGLISYEQYF. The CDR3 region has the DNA TGTGCCAGCAGCGCTACCAAAGGGGCTAGCGGGCTTATCTCCTACGAGCAGTACTTC.